This entry features one T cell receptor (beta chain) sequence. The PCR used 60 Vbeta and 13 Jbeta primers. Assay used: immunoSEQ multiplex PCR; TCRdb lists only in-frame clones, some missing. The profile shows over 150,000 clones, 80% of them singletons. These data come from a study of cytomegalovirus exposure and HLA in healthy donors. There were likely unrecorded immune exposures, though donors were nominally healthy when sampled. This TCR derives from a woman aged 50 to 60 in good health and CMV-seronegative. Sequences were obtained from PBMCs.

DNA for the CDR3: TGTGCCAGCAGCTTACATGAGGGCTCCTACGAGCAGTACTTC. Protein product: CASSLHEGSYEQYF. The chain employs TRBV7-7 and TRBJ2-7; D is perhaps TRBD2 (5 bases). V was cut by 2 bases and J by 0 bases, with 8 bases left in between. The germline CDR1 and CDR2 sequences are SSHAT and FNYEAQ (reference sequence). The CDR3 covers 14 residues.